Listed here is a single TCR beta chain. Its specificity is unknown. The V segment lost 4 bases and the J segment 5 bases; nucleotides outside the gene matches: 9. The CDR3 has 15 residues. Germline CDR1 and CDR2: SGHDT and YYEEEE. The data derive from a study of T cells in localized non-small cell lung cancer. General observations from the study: Appearances in adjacent lung were noted for a median roughly 50 of the top 100 tumor clones.

The method was immunoSEQ multiplex PCR; TCRdb's version includes in-frame clones alone and lacks a portion of them. Among some 140,000 clones listed, roughly 90% were seen once. The sequencing here drew on peripheral blood, taken before any cancer treatment. The V call is TRBV5-6, the J call TRBJ1-1; 9 bases agree with TRBD1. The clonotype originates from a female donor over 55 with stage I lung adenocarcinoma. In DNA, the CDR3 is TGTGCCAGCAGCAGCCGGGACAGGGTAATGACTGAAGCTTTCTTT. This encodes CASSSRDRVMTEAFF.